These 27 T cell receptor beta chains were sequenced from one sample in a study of cytomegalovirus exposure and HLA in healthy donors. The PCR contained 60 Vbeta and 13 Jbeta primers. Assay: immunoSEQ multiplex PCR; the TCRdb copy retains only in-frame clones and omits some. Of roughly 160,000 clones in the sample, 80% to 90% are singletons; the top ten hold roughly 9.3%. Sample: PBMCs. These receptors all come from a man between 18 and 29 years old in good health and CMV-seropositive.

The chain couples TRBV7-6 to TRBJ1-2, with a tentative D call TRBD1 (6 bases). The CDR3 covers 14 residues. Germline V gene data show CDR1 as SGHVS and CDR2 as FNYEAQ. The germline V and J ends were trimmed by 5 bases and 8 bases, with 18 bases remaining between them. The CDR3 DNA reads as TGTGCCAGCAGCCCCTATTCGACAGGACACGGCTACACCTTC. This translates into CASSPYSTGHGYTF.

The J gene is TRBJ1-6, the V gene TRBV5-1, with unresolved D. Looked up from germline, CDR1 is SGHRS and CDR2 is YFSETQ. Trimming removed 0 bases at V and 7 bases at J, with 11 bases between. The CDR3 has 15 residues. As DNA, the CDR3 is TGCGCCAGCAGCTTGGACAGATCCTTGAATTCACCCCTCCACTTT. Its protein is CASSLDRSLNSPLHF. The complete variable domain, with remaining parts taken from reference TRBV5-1 and TRBJ1-6, reads KAGVTQTPRYLIKTRGQQVTLSCSPISGHRSVSWYQQTPGQGLQFLFEYFSETQRNKGNFPGRFSGRQFSNSRSEMNVSTLELGDSALYLCASSLDRSLNSPLHFGNGTRLTVT.

The chain combines TRBV12-5 with TRBJ2-7; 7 bases map to TRBD1. Germline V gene data show CDR1 as LGHNT and CDR2 as FRNRAP. V gave up 6 bases and J gave up 4 bases; unmatched junction bases: 9. The CDR3 length is 14 residues. Here the CDR3 DNA reads TGTGCTAGTGGAGGCCCAGGGGGACCTTACGAGCAGTACTTC. Encoded protein: CASGGPGGPYEQYF.

The table lists this clone with a count of one. The V gene is TRBV18, the J gene TRBJ2-7, with D possibly being TRBD1 (6 bases). With 6 bases removed from V and 1 base from J, the gap between germline ends came to 10 bases. CDR3 length: 13 residues. Germline CDR1 and CDR2: KGHSH and LQKENI. CDR3 loop: CASSGTPSYEQYF. The CDR3 DNA is TGTGCCAGCTCCGGGACACCTTCCTACGAGCAGTACTTC.

The rearrangement uses TRBV27 and TRBJ2-2, with D possibly matching TRBD2 (6 bases). There are 14 residues in the CDR3. The germline V gene encodes CDR1 MNHEY and CDR2 SMNVEV (reference sequence). Trimming removed 4 bases from V and 7 bases from J, with 13 bases in between. Here the CDR3 reads CASSYLGGNGELFF. The CDR3 DNA reads as TGTGCCAGCAGTTATTTGGGCGGGAACGGGGAGCTGTTTTTT.

The chain is built from TRBV27 and TRBJ2-7; TRBD2 matches at 12 bases. The V gene end was trimmed by 5 bases and the J gene end by 4 bases; junction bases not matched to a gene: 9. Germline V gives CDR1 MNHEY, CDR2 SMNVEV (reference sequence). This CDR3 spans 16 amino acids. The CDR3: CASSAGLAGRNYEQYF. The CDR3 DNA reads as TGTGCCAGCAGTGCCGGACTAGCGGGGCGAAATTACGAGCAGTACTTC.

This clone was seen only once. The chain carries TRBV7-9 and TRBJ2-2; no firm D call. The CDR3 has 13 residues. The germline CDR1 and CDR2 sequences are SEHNR and FQNEAQ (reference sequence). Trimming removed 10 bases at V and 1 base at J, with 10 bases between. CDR3 DNA sequence: TGTGCCAATCCGGCAGGGAACACCGGGGAGCTGTTTTTT. Translating gives CANPAGNTGELFF.

The J gene is TRBJ2-1, the V gene TRBV5-6; 8 bases align to TRBD1. CDR1 and CDR2 (germline): SGHDT, YYEEEE. This CDR3 contains 14 residues. Unmatched junction bases numbered 10, after V lost 4 bases and J lost 10 bases. CDR3 coding DNA: TGTGCCAGCAGCCCCGGACAGGGATTGGGGGAGCAGTTCTTC. Translated, it gives CASSPGQGLGEQFF.

The CDR3 region is CASSKRRGSPEAFF. For the CDR3, the DNA is TGTGCCAGCAGCAAACGGCGAGGGAGCCCTGAAGCTTTCTTT. The rearrangement links TRBV21-1 to TRBJ1-1. TRBV21-1 counts as a pseudogene. This CDR3 has 14 amino acids.

The rearrangement links TRBV7-8 to TRBJ2-7; 8 nucleotides line up with TRBD1. This CDR3 spans 16 amino acids. After removal of 4 bases from V and 1 base from J, the junction contained 9 bases not matched to a gene. In germline, CDR1 is SGHVS, CDR2 FQNEAQ. CDR3 nucleotides: TGTGCCAGCAGCTCCAAGGCAGGGGGCTTATCCTACGAGCAGTACTTC. Amino acids: CASSSKAGGLSYEQYF.

The chain combines TRBV11-2 with TRBJ1-5; D not resolved. The V end was cut by 4 bases, the J end by 7 bases, with 14 bases between. The CDR3 is 14 residues long. Germline CDR1 SGHAT, CDR2 FQNNGV. The CDR3 DNA follows: TGTGCCAGCAGCTCATTGACGGCGGGGCAGCCCCAGCATTTT. This sequence encodes CASSSLTAGQPQHF.

The chain combines TRBV7-2 with TRBJ2-7, with 10 bases that match TRBD1. V was pared by 5 bases and J by 4 bases, with 5 bases of the junction left unmatched. The CDR3 has 14 residues. Per germline, CDR1 SGHTA and CDR2 FQGNSA. The CDR3 region has the DNA TGTGCCAGCAGCCCGCGACAGGGGGCGTACGAGCAGTACTTC. Protein sequence: CASSPRQGAYEQYF. Filled out from reference TRBV7-2 and TRBJ2-7, the complete variable domain reads GAGVSQSPSNKVTEKGKDVELRCDPISGHTALYWYRQSLGQGLEFLIYFQGNSAPDKSGLPSDRFSAERTGGSVSTLTIQRTQQEDSAVYLCASSPRQGAYEQYFGPGTRLTVT.

The CDR3 coding sequence is TGCAGCGTTGACCCAAGCAGGGTGAGCACTGAAGCTTTCTTT. It yields the protein CSVDPSRVSTEAFF. The V and J genes are TRBV29-1 and TRBJ1-1, with D possibly TRBD1 on 5 matching bases. The CDR3 extends over 14 amino acids. V lost 3 bases and J 4 bases, leaving 15 bases between the germline ends. CDR1 and CDR2 (germline): SQVTM, ANQGSEA.

This rearrangement joins TRBV6-5 to TRBJ2-7; D might be TRBD2 (6 bases). Trimming took 2 bases from V and 5 from J, leaving 10 bases between them. The CDR3 is 13 residues long. The germline gives CDR1 MNHEY, CDR2 SVGAGI. CDR3 sequence (DNA): TGTGCCAGCAGTTACAGTTGGGGGGACGAGCAGTACTTC. This translates into CASSYSWGDEQYF.

In regard to this clone: Within the sample, other DNA sequences also encode this same CDR3. V and J are TRBV7-9 and TRBJ2-3; tentative D call: TRBD2 (5 bases). This CDR3 is built from 15 residues. V lost 2 bases and J lost 2, with 11 bases in between. Germline CDR1 reads SEHNR; CDR2 reads FQNEAQ (reference sequence). The chain's CDR3 is CASSLLAGSTDTQYF. The CDR3 DNA sequence: TGTGCCAGCAGCTTACTAGCCGGGTCCACAGATACGCAGTATTTT.

The rearrangement joins TRBV29-1 to TRBJ2-7; D ambiguous. With 2 bases removed from V and 0 bases from J, the gap between germline ends came to 14 bases. Germline V gene lookup returns CDR1 SQVTM and CDR2 ANQGSEA. The CDR3 contains 15 residues. The CDR3, as DNA: TGCAGCGTTGAATCCCGAGACATAAACTCCTACGAGCAGTACTTC. Translating it yields CSVESRDINSYEQYF.

The genes are TRBV28 and TRBJ1-1; D is unresolved. Deletions cut 5 bases from V and 7 bases from J, with 8 bases between. The V gene's germline CDR1 is MDHEN and CDR2 SYDVKM. CDR3 length equals 11 residues. CDR3 loop: CASSRSGEAFF. CDR3 nucleotides: TGTGCCAGCAGTCGCTCGGGTGAAGCTTTCTTT.

This chain uses TRBV18 with TRBJ2-7, with 10 bases aligning to TRBD2. CDR3 length: 15 amino acids. V dropped 6 bases and J dropped 2; count of bases not matched to a gene: 7. Germline V gene sequence: CDR1 KGHSH, CDR2 LQKENI. Here the CDR3 reads CASSESSGGTYEQYF. In nucleotides, the CDR3 is TGTGCCAGCTCCGAATCTAGCGGGGGAACCTACGAGCAGTACTTC.

This clone came up a few times. This chain connects TRBV21-1 to TRBJ2-6; the D segment call TRBD2 is taken from the table without a DNA check. TRBV21-1 is a documented pseudogene. The CDR3 is 17 residues long. The CDR3: CASSKAGRVSGANVLTF. Here the CDR3 DNA reads TGTGCCAGCAGCAAAGCGGGGAGGGTAAGTGGGGCCAACGTCCTGACTTTC.

The chain carries TRBV29-1 and TRBJ1-1; perhaps TRBD1 as D (6 bases). The CDR3 spans 13 residues. Trimming stripped 5 bases from V and 5 bases from J, with 15 bases between. CDR1 and CDR2 from the germline V gene are SQVTM and ANQGSEA. CDR3 coding DNA: TGCAGCGTTTCCAGGGGTCGAGAAACTGAAGCTTTCTTT. It specifies CSVSRGRETEAFF.

The chain links TRBV11-2 to TRBJ2-2, with 11 bases that match TRBD2. Per the germline V gene, CDR1 is SGHAT and CDR2 is FQNNGV. The CDR3 is 16 residues long. The ends lost 5 bases at V and 5 bases at J; junction bases unmatched: 7. The CDR3 bases are TGTGCCAGCAGCGGGCGACTAGCGGGGTTGACCGGGGAGCTGTTTTTT. Translation: CASSGRLAGLTGELFF.

This clone was seen a single time. The rearrangement uses TRBV4-3 and TRBJ2-3, with TRBD1 matching over 7 bases. CDR1 and CDR2 from the germline V gene are LGHNA and YSLEER. CDR3 length: 16 amino acids. V lost 0 bases and J lost 4; bases outside the gene matches: 7. CDR3 nucleotides: TGCGCCAGCAGCCAAGAAGTAACTAGGGGGCCAGATACGCAGTATTTT. Translation: CASSQEVTRGPDTQYF.

The chain is built from TRBV7-6 and TRBJ2-5, with 9 bases identical to TRBD2. The CDR3 runs to 15 residues. V shed 1 base and J 5 bases; nucleotides not matched to a gene: 5. Germline CDR1 is SGHVS and CDR2 is FNYEAQ. The CDR3 reads CASSLDSGGRETQYF. The CDR3 bases are TGTGCCAGCAGCTTAGATAGCGGGGGACGGGAGACCCAGTACTTC.

This clone was seen just once. The chain links TRBV7-2 to TRBJ2-1, with unresolved D. Germline V gene lookup returns CDR1 SGHTA and CDR2 FQGNSA. The CDR3 is 12 residues long. Trimming took off 2 bases at V and 9 bases at J, with 8 bases between the two ends. The CDR3 here is CASSLFPREQFF. The CDR3 region has the DNA TGTGCCAGCAGCTTATTCCCTCGTGAGCAGTTCTTC. The variable domain in full, completed from reference TRBV7-2 and TRBJ2-1, reads GAGVSQSPSNKVTEKGKDVELRCDPISGHTALYWYRQSLGQGLEFLIYFQGNSAPDKSGLPSDRFSAERTGGSVSTLTIQRTQQEDSAVYLCASSLFPREQFFGPGTRLTVL.

This sequence joins TRBV6-5 and TRBJ2-7; the D gene is possibly TRBD2 (5 bases). The V gene's germline CDR1 is MNHEY and CDR2 SVGAGI. V lost 5 bases, J lost 4 bases, and 12 bases lay in between. The CDR3 runs 13 residues. The CDR3 region is CASSEVRGYEQYF. DNA for the CDR3: TGTGCCAGCAGTGAAGTTCGAGGGTACGAGCAGTACTTC.

V gene TRBV19 combines with J gene TRBJ2-5; 9 bases fit TRBD1. CDR1 is LNHDA, CDR2 SQIVND, per germline (reference sequence). After removal of 6 bases from V and 5 bases from J, the junction contained 13 bases not matched to a gene. The CDR3 totals 16 residues. CDR3 DNA: TGTGCCAGTAGGGACCCCAAACAGGGGGCCGGGGAGACCCAGTACTTC. Translated, it gives CASRDPKQGAGETQYF.

The chain uses TRBV7-7 and TRBJ2-2; 15 bases match TRBD2. CDR1 and CDR2 (germline): SSHAT, FNYEAQ (reference sequence). Trimming removed 4 bases from V and 8 bases from J; junction bases left unmatched: 11. The CDR3 spans 18 residues. CDR3 sequence reads: CASSWGLAGGPLQGELFF. The CDR3 DNA reads as TGTGCCAGCAGCTGGGGACTAGCGGGGGGCCCCCTTCAAGGGGAGCTGTTTTTT.